These 2 T cell receptor beta chains were all obtained from the same sample, sequenced in a study of T cells in Graves' hyperthyroidism and ophthalmopathy. TCR beta CDR3 region amplification was performed from RNA transcripts. The study used the HTBI primer set for a first-round RT-PCR of the TCR CDR3. TCRdb fed the multiplex PCR reads into MiXCR, producing one record per CDR3 protein. The sample has nearly 600,000 distinct CDR3 sequences; more than 11% are singletons. The sample taken for sequencing was blood. Every receptor here comes from a woman under 40 with Graves' hyperthyroidism that later progressed to Graves' ophthalmopathy.

Concerning this clonotype itself: Being one base from a much bigger clone, this may be a read error. This sequence joins TRBV5-4 and TRBJ2-7, with TRBD2 identical over 10 bases. The CDR3 is 15 amino acids. CDR1 and CDR2 from the germline V gene are SGHNT and YYREEE (reference sequence). After removal of 4 bases from V and 3 bases from J, the junction contained 7 bases not matched to a gene. Written as DNA, the CDR3 is TGTGCCAGCAGCCTTTCTAGCGGGAGAATCTACGAGCAGTACTTC. Translated: CASSLSSGRIYEQYF.

The chain couples TRBV29-1 to TRBJ2-1, with 7 bases fitting TRBD2. Germline loops: CDR1 SQVTM, CDR2 ANQGSEA. CDR3 length equals 16 residues. V lost 1 base and J lost 6; bases outside the gene matches: 12. In DNA form, the CDR3 reads TGCAGCGTTGAAGCGGCGGGAGTTAGGAGTCCCAATGAGCAGTTCTTC. Amino acid sequence: CSVEAAGVRSPNEQFF.